The T cell receptor beta chain described here comes from a study of monozygotic twins with inflammatory bowel disease. TCRdb derives one entry per CDR3 protein from the 5' RACE reads, leaving out DNA. This table holds under 200,000 distinct CDR3 sequences. The sequence came from a human donor with ulcerative colitis or Crohn's disease, or a healthy co-twin of an affected twin (not recorded which). The sample taken for sequencing was blood.

This CDR3 reads CASSYTQAQSPYEQYF. V usage is TRBV6-5 and J usage is TRBJ2-7; TCRdb's D call of TRBD2 is untestable without DNA. Germline V lookup: CDR1 MNHEY, CDR2 SVGAGI. The CDR3 totals 16 residues.